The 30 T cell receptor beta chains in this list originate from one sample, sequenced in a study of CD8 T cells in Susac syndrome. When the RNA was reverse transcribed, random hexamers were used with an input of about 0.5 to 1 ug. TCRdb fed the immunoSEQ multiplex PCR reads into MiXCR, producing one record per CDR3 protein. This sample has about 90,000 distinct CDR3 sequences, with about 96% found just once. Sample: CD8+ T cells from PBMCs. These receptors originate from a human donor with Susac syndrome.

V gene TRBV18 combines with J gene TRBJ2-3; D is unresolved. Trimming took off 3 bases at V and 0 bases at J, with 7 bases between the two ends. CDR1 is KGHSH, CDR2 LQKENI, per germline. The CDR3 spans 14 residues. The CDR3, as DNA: TGTGCCAGCTCACCTAAGGTGAGCACAGATACGCAGTATTTT. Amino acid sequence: CASSPKVSTDTQYF.

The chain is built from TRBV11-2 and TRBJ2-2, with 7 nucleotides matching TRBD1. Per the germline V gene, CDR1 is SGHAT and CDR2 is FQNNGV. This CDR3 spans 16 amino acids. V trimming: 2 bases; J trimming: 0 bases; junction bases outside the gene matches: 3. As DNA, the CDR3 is TGTGCCAGCAGCTTAAACAGGGGCACGAACACCGGGGAGCTGTTTTTT. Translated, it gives CASSLNRGTNTGELFF.

CDR3: CASSPRAGGLYEQYF. The CDR3 nucleotides are TGTGCCAGCAGCCCGCGGGCAGGGGGCTTGTACGAGCAGTACTTC. This chain joins TRBV7-3 and TRBJ2-7; 8 positions agree with TRBD1. Trimming took 5 bases from V and 4 from J; bases not matched to a gene: 10. This CDR3 is built from 15 residues. CDR1 and CDR2 from the germline V gene are SGHTA and FQGTGA.

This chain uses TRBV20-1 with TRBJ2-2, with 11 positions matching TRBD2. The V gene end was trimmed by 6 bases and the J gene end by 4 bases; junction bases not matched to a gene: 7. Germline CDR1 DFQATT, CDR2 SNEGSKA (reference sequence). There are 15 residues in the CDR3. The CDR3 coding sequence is TGCAGTGCCTTAGCGGGGGGGCTGGGCACCGGGGAGCTGTTTTTT. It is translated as CSALAGGLGTGELFF.

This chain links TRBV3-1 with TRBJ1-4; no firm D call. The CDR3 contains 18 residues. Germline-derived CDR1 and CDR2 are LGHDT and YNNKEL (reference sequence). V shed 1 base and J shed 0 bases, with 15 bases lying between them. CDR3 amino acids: CASSQGPSGTTTNEKLFF. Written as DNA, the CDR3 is TGTGCCAGCAGCCAAGGGCCCTCTGGTACAACAACTAATGAAAAACTGTTTTTT.

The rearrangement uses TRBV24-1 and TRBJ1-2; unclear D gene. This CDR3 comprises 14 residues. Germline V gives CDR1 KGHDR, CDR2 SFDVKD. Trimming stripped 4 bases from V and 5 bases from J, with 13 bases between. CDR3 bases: TGTGCCACCAGTGAGGGCGTCGGAAGGTATGGCTACACCTTC. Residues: CATSEGVGRYGYTF.

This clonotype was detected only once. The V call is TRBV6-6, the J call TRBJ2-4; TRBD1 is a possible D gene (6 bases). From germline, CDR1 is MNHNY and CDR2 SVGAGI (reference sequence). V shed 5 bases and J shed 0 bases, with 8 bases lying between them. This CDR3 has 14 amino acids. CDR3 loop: CASSEGVAKNIQYF. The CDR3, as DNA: TGTGCCAGCAGTGAGGGGGTAGCCAAAAACATTCAGTACTTC.

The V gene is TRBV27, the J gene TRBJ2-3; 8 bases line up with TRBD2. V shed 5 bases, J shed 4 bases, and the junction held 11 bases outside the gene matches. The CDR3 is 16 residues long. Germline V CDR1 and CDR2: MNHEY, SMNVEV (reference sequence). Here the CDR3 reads CASSLLPGLDADTQYF. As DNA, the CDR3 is TGTGCCAGCAGTCTCCTGCCGGGACTAGATGCAGATACGCAGTATTTT.

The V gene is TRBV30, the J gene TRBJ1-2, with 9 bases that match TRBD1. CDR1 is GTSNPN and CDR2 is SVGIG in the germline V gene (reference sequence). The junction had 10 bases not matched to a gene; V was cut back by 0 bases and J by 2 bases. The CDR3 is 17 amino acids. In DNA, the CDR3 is TGTGCCTGGAGTGTACGGGGGACAGGGCTACAGAACTATGGCTACACCTTC. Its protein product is CAWSVRGTGLQNYGYTF.

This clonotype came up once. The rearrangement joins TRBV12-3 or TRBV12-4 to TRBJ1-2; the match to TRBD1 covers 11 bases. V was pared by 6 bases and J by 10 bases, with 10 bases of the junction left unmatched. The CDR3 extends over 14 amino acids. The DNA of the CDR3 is TGTGCCAGCAGGGGACAGGGGGTAGGGGTCCCCTACACCTTC. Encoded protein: CASRGQGVGVPYTF.

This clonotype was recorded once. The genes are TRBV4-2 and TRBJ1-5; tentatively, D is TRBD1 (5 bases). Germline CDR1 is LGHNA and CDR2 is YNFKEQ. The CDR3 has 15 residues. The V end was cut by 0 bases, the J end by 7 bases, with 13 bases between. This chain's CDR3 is CASSQEGGAGQPQHF. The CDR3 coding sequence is TGTGCCAGCAGCCAAGAAGGTGGGGCGGGCCAGCCCCAGCATTTT.

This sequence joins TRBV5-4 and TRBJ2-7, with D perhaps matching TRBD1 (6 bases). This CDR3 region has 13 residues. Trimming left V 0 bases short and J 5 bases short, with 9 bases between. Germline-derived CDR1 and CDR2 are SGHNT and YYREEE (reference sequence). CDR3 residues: CASSLGQVNEQYF. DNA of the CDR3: TGTGCCAGCAGCTTGGGACAGGTAAACGAGCAGTACTTC.

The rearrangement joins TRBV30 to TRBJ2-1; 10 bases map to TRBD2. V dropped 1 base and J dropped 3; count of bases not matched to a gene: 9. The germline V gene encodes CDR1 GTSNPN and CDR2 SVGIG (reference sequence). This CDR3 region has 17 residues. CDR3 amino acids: CAWSEDLASGGYNEQFF. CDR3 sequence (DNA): TGTGCCTGGAGTGAGGATCTGGCTAGCGGGGGCTACAATGAGCAGTTCTTC.

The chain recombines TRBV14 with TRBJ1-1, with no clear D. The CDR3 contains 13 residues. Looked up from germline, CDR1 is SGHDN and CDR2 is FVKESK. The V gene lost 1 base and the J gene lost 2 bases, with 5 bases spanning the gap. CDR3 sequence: CASSQGINTEAFF. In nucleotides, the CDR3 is TGTGCCAGCAGCCAAGGTATTAACACTGAAGCTTTCTTT.

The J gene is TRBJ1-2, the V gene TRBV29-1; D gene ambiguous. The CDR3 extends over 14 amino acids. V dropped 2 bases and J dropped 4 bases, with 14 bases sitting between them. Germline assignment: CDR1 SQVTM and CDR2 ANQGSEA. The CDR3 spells CSVEYVGRGYGYTF. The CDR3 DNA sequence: TGCAGCGTTGAATATGTAGGAAGAGGCTATGGCTACACCTTC.

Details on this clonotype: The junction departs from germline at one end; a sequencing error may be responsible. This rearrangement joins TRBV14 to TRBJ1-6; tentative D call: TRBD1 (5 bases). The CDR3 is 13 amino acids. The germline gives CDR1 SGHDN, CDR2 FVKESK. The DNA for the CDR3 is TGTGCCAGCAGCCAAGCTAAGGGGTCACCCCTCCATTTT. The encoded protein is CASSQAKGSPLHF.

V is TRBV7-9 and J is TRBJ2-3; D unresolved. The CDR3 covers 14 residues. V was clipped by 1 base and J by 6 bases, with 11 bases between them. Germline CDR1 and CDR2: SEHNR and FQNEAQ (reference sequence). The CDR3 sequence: CASSLVPNRDTQYF. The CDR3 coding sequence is TGTGCCAGCAGCTTAGTCCCCAATCGGGATACGCAGTATTTT.

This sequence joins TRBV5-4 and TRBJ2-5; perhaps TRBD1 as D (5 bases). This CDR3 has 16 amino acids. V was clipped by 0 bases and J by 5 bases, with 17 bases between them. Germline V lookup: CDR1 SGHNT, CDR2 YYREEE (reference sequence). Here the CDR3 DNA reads TGTGCCAGCAGCTTGGATTTACCAGGGTTGGGGGAGACCCAGTACTTC. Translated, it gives CASSLDLPGLGETQYF.

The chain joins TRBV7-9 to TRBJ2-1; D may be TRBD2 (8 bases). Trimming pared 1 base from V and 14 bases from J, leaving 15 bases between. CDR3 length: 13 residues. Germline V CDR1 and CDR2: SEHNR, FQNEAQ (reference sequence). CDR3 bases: TGTGCCAGCAGCTTAGAAGGGACAGCGGGGGAGTTCTTC. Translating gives CASSLEGTAGEFF. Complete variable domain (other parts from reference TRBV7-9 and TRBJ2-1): DTGVSQNPRHKITKRGQNVTFRCDPISEHNRLYWYRQTLGQGPEFLTYFQNEAQLEKSRLLSDRFSAERPKGSFSTLEIQRTEQGDSAMYLCASSLEGTAGEFFGPGTRLTVL.

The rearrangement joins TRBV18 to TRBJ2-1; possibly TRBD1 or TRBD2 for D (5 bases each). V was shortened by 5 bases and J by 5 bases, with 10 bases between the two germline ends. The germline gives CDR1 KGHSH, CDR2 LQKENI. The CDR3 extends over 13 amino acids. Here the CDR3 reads CASSTGTDNEQFF. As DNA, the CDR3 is TGTGCCAGCTCAACCGGGACGGACAATGAGCAGTTCTTC. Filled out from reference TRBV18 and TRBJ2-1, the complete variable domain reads NAGVMQNPRHLVRRRGQEARLRCSPMKGHSHVYWYRQLPEEGLKFMVYLQKENIIDESGMPKERFSAEFPKEGPSILRIQQVVRGDSAAYFCASSTGTDNEQFFGPGTRLTVL.

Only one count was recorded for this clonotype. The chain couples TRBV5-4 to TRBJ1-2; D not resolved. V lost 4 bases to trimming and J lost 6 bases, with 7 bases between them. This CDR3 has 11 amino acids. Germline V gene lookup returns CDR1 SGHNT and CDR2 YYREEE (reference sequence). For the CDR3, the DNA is TGTGCCAGCAGCGGTCAGGATGGCTACACCTTC. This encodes CASSGQDGYTF.

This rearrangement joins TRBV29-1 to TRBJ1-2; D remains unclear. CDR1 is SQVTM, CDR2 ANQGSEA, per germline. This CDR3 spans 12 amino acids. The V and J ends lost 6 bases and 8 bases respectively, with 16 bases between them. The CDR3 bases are TGCAGCGTCGTACGGACGTCTGGGGGCTACACCTTC. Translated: CSVVRTSGGYTF.

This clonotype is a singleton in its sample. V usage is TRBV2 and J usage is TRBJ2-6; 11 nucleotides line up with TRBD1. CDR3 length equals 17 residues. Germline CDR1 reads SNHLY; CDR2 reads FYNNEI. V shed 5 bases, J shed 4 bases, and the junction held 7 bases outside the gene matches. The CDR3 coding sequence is TGTGCCAGCAGTAAAGGACAGGGGGCGCGAGGGGCCAACGTCCTGACTTTC. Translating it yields CASSKGQGARGANVLTF.

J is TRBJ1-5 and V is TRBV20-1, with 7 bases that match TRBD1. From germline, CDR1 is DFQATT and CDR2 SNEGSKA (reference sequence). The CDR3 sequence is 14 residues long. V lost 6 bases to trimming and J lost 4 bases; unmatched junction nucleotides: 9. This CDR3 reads CSATTGQSNQPQHF. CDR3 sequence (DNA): TGCAGTGCAACAACGGGACAGTCTAATCAGCCCCAGCATTTT.

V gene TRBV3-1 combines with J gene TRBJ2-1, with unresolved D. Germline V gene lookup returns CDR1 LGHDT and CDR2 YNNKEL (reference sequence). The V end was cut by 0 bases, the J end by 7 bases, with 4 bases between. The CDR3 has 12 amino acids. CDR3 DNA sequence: TGTGCCAGCAGCCAAGAGGGGAATGAGCAGTTCTTC. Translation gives CASSQEGNEQFF.

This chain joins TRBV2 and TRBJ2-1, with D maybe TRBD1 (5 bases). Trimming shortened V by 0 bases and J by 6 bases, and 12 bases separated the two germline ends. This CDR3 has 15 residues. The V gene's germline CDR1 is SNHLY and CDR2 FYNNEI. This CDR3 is CASSEAHQGSNEQFF. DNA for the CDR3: TGTGCCAGCAGTGAAGCGCATCAGGGTAGCAATGAGCAGTTCTTC.

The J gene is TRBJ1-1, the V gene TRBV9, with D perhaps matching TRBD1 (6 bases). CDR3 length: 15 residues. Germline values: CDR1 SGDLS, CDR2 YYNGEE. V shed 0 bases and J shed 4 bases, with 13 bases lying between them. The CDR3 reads CASSVEGQRGTEAFF. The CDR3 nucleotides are TGTGCCAGCAGCGTAGAGGGACAACGGGGCACTGAAGCTTTCTTT.

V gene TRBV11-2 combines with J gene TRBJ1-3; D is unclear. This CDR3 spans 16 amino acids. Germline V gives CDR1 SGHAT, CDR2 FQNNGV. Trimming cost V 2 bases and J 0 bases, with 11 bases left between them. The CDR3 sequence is CASSLFGADSGNTIYF. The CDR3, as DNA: TGTGCCAGCAGCTTATTCGGCGCAGACTCTGGAAACACCATATATTTT.

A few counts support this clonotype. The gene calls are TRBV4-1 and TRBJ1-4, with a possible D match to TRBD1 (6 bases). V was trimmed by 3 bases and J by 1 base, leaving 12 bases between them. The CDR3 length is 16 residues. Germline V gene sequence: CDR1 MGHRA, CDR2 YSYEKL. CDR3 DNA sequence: TGCGCCAGCAGCCAGCAACAGGGAAAAACTAATGAAAAACTGTTTTTT. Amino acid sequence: CASSQQQGKTNEKLFF.

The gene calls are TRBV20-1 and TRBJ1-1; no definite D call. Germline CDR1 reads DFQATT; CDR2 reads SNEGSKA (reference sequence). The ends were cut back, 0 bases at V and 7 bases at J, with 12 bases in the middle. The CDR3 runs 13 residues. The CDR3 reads CSARELQQSEAFF. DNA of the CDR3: TGCAGTGCTAGAGAACTTCAACAAAGTGAAGCTTTCTTT.